Shown below are 18 T cell receptor beta chains from a single sample sequenced in a study of T-cell memory formation after mild COVID-19. MiXCR, run by TCRdb on the 5' RACE reads, gives a single entry per CDR3 protein. The table records about 500,000 distinct CDR3 sequences, around 21% of them present only once. Sequenced material: PBMCs or a T cell subset sorted from them (not recorded which). The receptor set was obtained from an adult woman who had mild COVID-19 (a few samples of this study predate the infection). Cell type and time point are not known.

This clonotype was seen more than once but under ten times. Here the CDR3 DNA reads TGTGCCAGCAGCTTGCGCCCTGGACTAGCGGGGGGGCGGAGCAATGAGCAGTTCTTC. Encoded protein: CASSLRPGLAGGRSNEQFF. This chain links TRBV7-3 with TRBJ2-1; 15 bases match TRBD2. The CDR3 loop spans 19 amino acids. Germline lookup yields CDR1 SGHTA and CDR2 FQGTGA. The trim removed 3 bases at V and 6 bases at J, leaving 12 bases unmatched.

A few counts support this clonotype. V gene TRBV7-3 combines with J gene TRBJ2-3, with D perhaps matching TRBD2 (6 bases). V was clipped by 10 bases and J by 1 base, with 18 bases between them. The CDR3 consists of 15 residues. CDR1 and CDR2 from the germline V gene are SGHTA and FQGTGA. The CDR3 DNA follows: TGTGCCACCCGACCCGGGACTTTACGCACAGATACGCAGTATTTT. It specifies CATRPGTLRTDTQYF.

This clonotype has only a few counts. CDR3 DNA: TGTGCCAGCAGGGAGATGGCAGGCCTGACCCAAGAGACCCAGTACTTC. Translated, it gives CASREMAGLTQETQYF. The V gene is TRBV2, the J gene TRBJ2-5, with no clear D. The CDR3 covers 16 residues. Germline V gene lookup returns CDR1 SNHLY and CDR2 FYNNEI. Deletions cut 6 bases from V and 1 base from J, with 18 bases between.

In its sample, this clonotype was seen a few times. CDR3 bases: TGTGCCAGCTCACCAACCCGGGACAGACTATGGGATACGCAGTATTTT. This gives the protein CASSPTRDRLWDTQYF. This chain connects TRBV18 to TRBJ2-3, with TRBD1 matching 7 bases. This CDR3 is built from 16 residues. Germline assignment: CDR1 KGHSH and CDR2 LQKENI. J was trimmed by 6 bases and V by 2 bases; bases with no gene match: 11.

The chain employs TRBV3-1 and TRBJ1-2; 8 bases agree with TRBD1. Germline values: CDR1 LGHDT, CDR2 YNNKEL (reference sequence). V lost 5 bases to trimming and J lost 4 bases; unmatched junction nucleotides: 6. This CDR3 has 14 amino acids. The CDR3 DNA sequence: TGTGCCAGCAGCTCTAGGGACAGGACCTATGGCTACACCTTC. It is translated as CASSSRDRTYGYTF.

This clonotype showed up many times. The chain carries TRBV6-5 and TRBJ1-1; no reliable D call. CDR1 is MNHEY and CDR2 is SVGAGI in the germline V gene. Trimming pared 2 bases from V and 1 base from J, leaving 5 bases between. The CDR3 runs to 13 residues. The chain's CDR3 is CASSYGRNTEAFF. In nucleotides, the CDR3 is TGTGCCAGCAGTTACGGTAGGAACACTGAAGCTTTCTTT.

This chain links TRBV4-1 with TRBJ2-2, with D perhaps assigned TRBD1 or TRBD2 (6 bases each). CDR3 length equals 15 residues. Germline V gene data show CDR1 as MGHRA and CDR2 as YSYEKL. The V gene lost 5 bases and the J gene lost 7 bases, with 17 bases spanning the gap. CDR3 nucleotide sequence: TGCGCCAGCAGCGCCCGACTAGTAGGGGGCGGGGAGCTGTTTTTT. Encoded protein: CASSARLVGGGELFF.

V gene TRBV20-1 combines with J gene TRBJ2-7; D tentatively reads TRBD1 or TRBD2 (6 bases each). The CDR3 is 16 amino acids. Germline V gives CDR1 DFQATT, CDR2 SNEGSKA (reference sequence). Trimming pared 1 base from V and 3 bases from J, leaving 19 bases between. In DNA form, the CDR3 reads TGCAGTGCTAGAGCGATGACAATCGGGGGCATCTACGAGCAGTACTTC. Protein sequence: CSARAMTIGGIYEQYF.

The table lists this clonotype with a few counts. This rearrangement joins TRBV7-2 to TRBJ2-1; D may be TRBD1 (6 bases). This CDR3 is built from 12 residues. Germline CDR1 SGHTA, CDR2 FQGNSA. The V end lost 5 bases, the J end lost 10 bases, and 12 bases lay between the germline ends. The CDR3 loop reads CASSEQGFEQFF. The CDR3, as DNA: TGTGCCAGCAGCGAACAGGGTTTCGAGCAGTTCTTC. The variable domain in full, with the rest retrieved from reference TRBV7-2 and TRBJ2-1, is GAGVSQSPSNKVTEKGKDVELRCDPISGHTALYWYRQSLGQGLEFLIYFQGNSAPDKSGLPSDRFSAERTGGSVSTLTIQRTQQEDSAVYLCASSEQGFEQFFGPGTRLTVL.

The V gene is TRBV7-3, the J gene TRBJ2-3, with unresolved D. The germline V gene encodes CDR1 SGHTA and CDR2 FQGTGA. V was trimmed by 1 base and J by 6 bases, leaving 11 bases between them. The CDR3 is 14 residues long. The CDR3 region is CASSLNVVADTQYF. Written as DNA, the CDR3 is TGTGCCAGCAGCTTAAATGTCGTAGCCGATACGCAGTATTTT.

The J gene is TRBJ2-7, the V gene TRBV12-3 or TRBV12-4; no clear D gene. The CDR3 spans 14 residues. V shed 1 base and J shed 0 bases, with 7 bases lying between them. The CDR3, as DNA: TGTGCCAGCAGTTTAGATCCGCTCTCCTACGAGCAGTACTTC. Protein: CASSLDPLSYEQYF.

The chain links TRBV27 to TRBJ2-7; possible D gene TRBD2, 5 bases. Per the germline V gene, CDR1 is MNHEY and CDR2 is SMNVEV (reference sequence). This CDR3 region has 13 residues. The ends were cut back, 4 bases at V and 0 bases at J, with 7 bases in the middle. CDR3 sequence: CASSWRSSYEQYF. DNA of the CDR3: TGTGCCAGCAGTTGGAGGAGCTCCTACGAGCAGTACTTC.

This chain links TRBV3-1 with TRBJ2-7; 7 bases are a match to TRBD1. CDR1 is LGHDT, CDR2 YNNKEL, per germline (reference sequence). V gave up 4 bases and J gave up 6 bases; unmatched junction bases: 6. The CDR3 extends over 13 amino acids. The CDR3 reads CASSPTGPGEQYF. The CDR3 DNA is TGTGCCAGCAGCCCGACAGGGCCCGGCGAGCAGTACTTC.

This chain connects TRBV24-1 to TRBJ2-1, with TRBD2 matching 11 bases. Germline CDR1 reads KGHDR; CDR2 reads SFDVKD. The V gene end was trimmed by 3 bases and the J gene end by 6 bases; junction bases not matched to a gene: 6. The CDR3 consists of 16 residues. CDR3 nucleotide sequence: TGTGCCACCAGTGATGCCGGGACTAGCGGTCTCAATGAGCAGTTCTTC. Translation gives CATSDAGTSGLNEQFF.

V usage is TRBV5-1 and J usage is TRBJ2-7; 7 bases agree with TRBD1. The CDR3 is 13 residues long. Trimming at V came to 2 bases and at J to 5 bases, leaving 4 bases not matched to a gene. Germline V gene lookup returns CDR1 SGHRS and CDR2 YFSETQ. CDR3 DNA: TGCGCCAGCAGCTTCTACAGGGGCAACGAGCAGTACTTC. As protein: CASSFYRGNEQYF.

The rearrangement links TRBV20-1 to TRBJ2-5, with 9 bases matching TRBD1. This CDR3 region has 13 residues. Germline-derived CDR1 and CDR2 are DFQATT and SNEGSKA (reference sequence). The V segment lost 5 bases and the J segment 5 bases; nucleotides outside the gene matches: 6. Written as DNA, the CDR3 is TGCAGTGCTGAACAGGGGGCTTGGGAGACCCAGTACTTC. This encodes CSAEQGAWETQYF.

V and J are TRBV21-1 and TRBJ2-1. TRBV21-1 is given as a pseudogene. The CDR3 spans 10 residues. The CDR3 region has the DNA TGTGCCAGCAGCAAAATCGCAGGGTTCTTC. Translating gives CASSKIAGFF.

This clonotype occurred a few times. The chain uses TRBV18 and TRBJ2-3, with a possible D match to TRBD2 (6 bases). The CDR3 runs 16 residues. Germline V gene sequence: CDR1 KGHSH, CDR2 LQKENI. Between the trimmed V and J ends, which lost 3 bases and 2 bases, there was a span of 15 bases. In DNA form, the CDR3 reads TGTGCCAGCTCACCCTTTGCAGGAGGGAACACAGATACGCAGTATTTT. Translating gives CASSPFAGGNTDTQYF. Combining the CDR3 with reference TRBV18 and TRBJ2-3 gives the whole variable domain NAGVMQNPRHLVRRRGQEARLRCSPMKGHSHVYWYRQLPEEGLKFMVYLQKENIIDESGMPKERFSAEFPKEGPSILRIQQVVRGDSAAYFCASSPFAGGNTDTQYFGPGTRLTVL.